The clone carrying this TCR beta chain was observed at least ten times. The antigen is undetermined. This record comes from a study of CD8 T cells in ankylosing spondylitis. Study-wide points: Disease-associated clones were CD8+ and fairly uncommon in peripheral blood.

Trimming stripped 0 bases from V and 9 bases from J, with 13 bases between. The V gene's germline CDR1 is SGDLS and CDR2 YYNGEE. CDR3 size: 15 residues. TCRdb reprocessed the 5' RACE reads with MiXCR, giving one entry per CDR3 protein. The data contain around 230,000 distinct CDR3 sequences, 7.5% to 9% of them seen just once; the ten biggest clones take up 6.8%. The sample consisted of blood, either unsorted or a sorted T cell fraction (not recorded which). This clonotype was sampled from a male donor with ankylosing spondylitis or in good health (not recorded which). The chain carries TRBV9 and TRBJ1-6; a possible D gene is TRBD1 (6 bases). The CDR3 DNA follows: TGTGCCAGCAGCGTAGAGGGGACACGCGCTTCACCCCTCCACTTT. This gives the protein CASSVEGTRASPLHF.